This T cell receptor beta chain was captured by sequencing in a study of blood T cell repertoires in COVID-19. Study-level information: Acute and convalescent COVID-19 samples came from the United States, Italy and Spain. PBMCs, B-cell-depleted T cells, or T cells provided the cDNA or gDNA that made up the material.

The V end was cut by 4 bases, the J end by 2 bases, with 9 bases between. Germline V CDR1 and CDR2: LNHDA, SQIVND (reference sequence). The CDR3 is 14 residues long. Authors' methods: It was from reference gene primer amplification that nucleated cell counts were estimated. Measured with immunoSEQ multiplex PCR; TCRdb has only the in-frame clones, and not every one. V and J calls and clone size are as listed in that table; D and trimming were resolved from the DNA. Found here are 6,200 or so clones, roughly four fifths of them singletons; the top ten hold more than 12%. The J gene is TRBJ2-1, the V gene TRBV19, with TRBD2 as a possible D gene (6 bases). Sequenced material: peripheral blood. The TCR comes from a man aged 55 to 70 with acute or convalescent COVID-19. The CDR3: CASSKTSAYNEQFF. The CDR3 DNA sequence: TGTGCCAGTAGTAAGACTAGTGCCTACAATGAGCAGTTCTTC.